The sample holds many counts of the clone carrying this T cell receptor beta chain. Antigen: not known. TCR beta VDJ and CDR3 profiling used genomic DNA as template. TCRdb independently ran MiXCR on the reads; one entry per CDR3 protein. The sample includes 150,000 to 200,000 distinct CDR3 sequences, approximately 48% of them seen just once. The entry originates in a study of CD8+CD57+ T cells in acquired aplastic anemia. Overall study findings and caveats: Simpson's diversity of CD8+ cells was not significantly different in patients compared with controls.

The germline V and J ends were trimmed by 7 bases and 4 bases, with 10 bases remaining between them. Germline-derived CDR1 and CDR2 are SNHLY and FYNNEI. The CDR3 runs 12 residues. Patients who underwent sequencing had shown CD8+CD57+ cell expansion by flow cytometry. The rearrangement links TRBV2 to TRBJ1-1; maybe TRBD1 (6 bases). What was sequenced was sorted CD4+, CD8+, or CD8+CD57+ T cells (not recorded which) from PBMCs. The receptor's source is a human donor with aplastic anemia. The CDR3: CASTGGATEAFF. The CDR3 DNA reads as TGTGCCAGCACGGGGGGGGCCACTGAAGCTTTCTTT.